This T cell receptor beta chain is from a study of blood T cell repertoires in COVID-19. Study-level background: From the United States, Italy and Spain came samples of acute and convalescent COVID-19.

With 3 bases clipped from V and 6 bases from J, the junction kept 7 bases outside the gene matches. The CDR3 covers 14 residues. CDR1 is SGHRS, CDR2 YFSETQ, per germline. The protocol was immunoSEQ multiplex PCR, while the TCRdb copy is restricted to in-frame clones and leaves out a portion. Of about 310,000 clones listed, approximately 89% are singletons. What the recovered Cohort 3 donors had was two negative PCRs, clearance, or symptom resolution. The receptor's source is a woman under 40 who had recovered from COVID-19. The chain joins TRBV5-1 to TRBJ1-2; the match to TRBD1 covers 8 bases. The sample consisted of PBMCs or T cells enriched from blood (not recorded which). CDR3 bases: TGCGCCAGCAGCTCCAATCCAGGGGGCCATGGCTACACCTTC. The encoded protein is CASSSNPGGHGYTF.